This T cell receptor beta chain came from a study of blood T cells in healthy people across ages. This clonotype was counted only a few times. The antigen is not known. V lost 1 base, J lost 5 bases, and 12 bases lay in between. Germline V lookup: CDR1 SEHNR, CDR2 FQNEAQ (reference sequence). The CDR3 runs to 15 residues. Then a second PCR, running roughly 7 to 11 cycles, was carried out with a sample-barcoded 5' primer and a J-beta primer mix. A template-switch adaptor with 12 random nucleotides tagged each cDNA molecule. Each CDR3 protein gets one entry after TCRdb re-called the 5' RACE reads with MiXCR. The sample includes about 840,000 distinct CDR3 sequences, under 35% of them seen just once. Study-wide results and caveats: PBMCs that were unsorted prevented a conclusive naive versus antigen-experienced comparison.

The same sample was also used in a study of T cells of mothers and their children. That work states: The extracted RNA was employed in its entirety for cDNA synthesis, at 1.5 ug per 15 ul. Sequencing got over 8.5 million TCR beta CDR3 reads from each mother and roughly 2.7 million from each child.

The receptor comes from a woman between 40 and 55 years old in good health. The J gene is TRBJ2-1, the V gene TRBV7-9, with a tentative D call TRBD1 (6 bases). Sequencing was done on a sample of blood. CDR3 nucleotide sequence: TGTGCCAGCAGCTTAGTTTCCAGGGGCAACAATGAGCAGTTCTTC. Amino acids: CASSLVSRGNNEQFF.